This T cell receptor (beta chain) derives from a study of shared clonotypes between healthy human individuals. Germline CDR1 reads SGHKS; CDR2 reads YYEKEE (reference sequence). Trimming took off 1 base at V and 1 base at J, with 5 bases between the two ends. The CDR3 length is 13 residues. The authors loaded about 200 ng DNA, 25,000 to 30,000 T cell genomes, into sorted-subset replicate PCRs. As processed by the authors: ImmunoSEQ output lacked quality scores and full-length reads, limiting matched filtering. Method: immunoSEQ multiplex PCR; TCRdb's copy keeps in-frame clones and lacks some. The DNA was the basis for D and trimming; V, J and clone size are from that table. In the table there are about 640,000 clones, about 78% of which are singletons. This clone was seen more than once but under ten times. Other DNA sequences from this sample encode an identical CDR3 as well.

Input material: memory CD4+ T cells sorted from blood. The subset was: CD45RA-negative fraction. The gene calls are TRBV5-5 and TRBJ1-1; D unclear. This sequence originates from a woman in her thirties in good health. The CDR3 nucleotides are TGTGCCAGCAGCTTGATTAGGAACACTGAAGCTTTCTTT. This codes for CASSLIRNTEAFF.